This is a list of T cell receptor beta chains from one sample in a study of cytomegalovirus exposure and HLA in healthy donors. The assay was immunoSEQ multiplex PCR, and TCRdb's table has in-frame clones only and misses some. Of 150,000 or so clones in the sample, nearly 80% were seen once. Source material: PBMCs. These receptors originate from a young man in good health and CMV-seropositive. Both conserved end residues are part of each CDR3. The order of the fields is J gene, V gene, clone size, D gene, CDR3 DNA, CDR3 protein. The D gene is left open where the match is weak. Not every row has a clone size; where given, it reads once, few, many or a size class.

TRBJ2-2,TRBV2,.,.,TGTGCCAGCAGTGAACGCCTAGGCGGGGAGCTGTTTTTT,CASSERLGGELFF
TRBJ2-1,TRBV5-4,.,.,TGTGCCAGCAGCTTGGACTCACAGAGCTACAATGAGCAGTTCTTC,CASSLDSQSYNEQFF
TRBJ1-1,TRBV7-3,few,.,TGTGCCAGCAGCCCCTCAACCGGGACTGAAGCTTTCTTT,CASSPSTGTEAFF
TRBJ2-7,TRBV27,.,TRBD1,TGTGCCAGCAGTTCGAGGGACAGGGGGTTAGGCGGAGAGCAGTACTTC,CASSSRDRGLGGEQYF
TRBJ2-5,TRBV5-8,.,.,TGTGCCAGCAGCAGAGAACGAGAGACCCAGTACTTC,CASSRERETQYF
TRBJ2-3,TRBV5-8,.,TRBD2,TGTGCCAGCAGCTCCGGGACTAGCGGGAGTCTCACAGATACGCAGTATTTT,CASSSGTSGSLTDTQYF
TRBJ2-1,TRBV27,.,TRBD2,TGTGCCAGCAGTTTATCGACTAGCGGGCCTTACAATGAGCAGTTCTTC,CASSLSTSGPYNEQFF
TRBJ1-1,TRBV14,.,.,TGTGCCAGCAGCCCCAGGGATGGGCCCGGGAGGGGCACTGAAGCTTTCTTT,CASSPRDGPGRGTEAFF
TRBJ2-5,TRBV5-6,.,.,TGTGCCAGCAGCCTACCCACGTACCAAGAGACCCAGTACTTC,CASSLPTYQETQYF
TRBJ1-5,TRBV27,.,TRBD1,TGTGCCAGCAGTACCATAACAGGGGGTGACAATCAGCCCCAGCATTTT,CASSTITGGDNQPQHF